The next 26 T cell receptor beta chains were all read from a single sample in a study of cytomegalovirus exposure and HLA in healthy donors. Clones were sequenced by immunoSEQ multiplex PCR, and TCRdb holds only the in-frame ones, with some missing. This repertoire shows about 98,000 clones, about 95% found once; its top ten account for 0.89%. The sample was PBMCs. These receptors were collected from a woman aged 18-35 years in good health and CMV-seronegative.

V is TRBV10-3 and J is TRBJ2-5; TRBD1 agrees at 12 bases. V shed 7 bases, J shed 9 bases, and the junction held 6 bases outside the gene matches. Per the germline V gene, CDR1 is ENHRY and CDR2 is SYGVKD. CDR3 length equals 13 residues. The chain's CDR3 is CAITRDRGLAQYF. In DNA form, the CDR3 reads TGTGCCATCACCAGGGACAGGGGGCTGGCCCAGTACTTC.

This rearrangement joins TRBV11-2 to TRBJ2-4; 9 nucleotides match TRBD1. There are 16 residues in the CDR3. Germline V CDR1 and CDR2: SGHAT, FQNNGV. V lost 5 bases, J lost 0 bases, and 5 bases stayed unmatched. The CDR3, as DNA: TGTGCCAGCAGCGCGCGGACAGGGGTAGCCAAAAACATTCAGTACTTC. It translates to CASSARTGVAKNIQYF. Drawing the rest from reference TRBV11-2 and TRBJ2-4, the complete variable domain is EAGVAQSPRYKIIEKRQSVAFWCNPISGHATLYWYQQILGQGPKLLIQFQNNGVVDDSQLPKDRFSAERLKGVDSTLKIQPAKLEDSAVYLCASSARTGVAKNIQYFGAGTRLSVL.

This sequence joins TRBV4-2 and TRBJ1-5, with 7 positions matching TRBD1. The CDR3 length is 16 residues. Germline loops: CDR1 LGHNA, CDR2 YNFKEQ. With 0 bases clipped from V and 5 bases from J, the junction kept 7 bases outside the gene matches. CDR3 bases: TGTGCCAGCAGCCAAGAAGAGGGGGCTGGGTATCAGCCCCAGCATTTT. It specifies CASSQEEGAGYQPQHF.

The chain is built from TRBV7-6 and TRBJ1-3; 9 positions match TRBD1. Germline-derived CDR1 and CDR2 are SGHVS and FNYEAQ. The CDR3 length is 16 residues. J lost 2 bases, V lost 5 bases, and 7 bases had no gene match. The CDR3 DNA sequence: TGTGCCAGCAGCCCCTCACAGGGGGCAACTGGAAACACCATATATTTT. Translating it yields CASSPSQGATGNTIYF.

This CDR3 reads CASSSLGGAGTDTQYF. CDR3 nucleotides: TGTGCCAGCAGCTCCTTAGGGGGCGCGGGCACAGATACGCAGTATTTT. The chain employs TRBV11-2 and TRBJ2-3, with TRBD1 matching over 7 bases. Germline-derived CDR1 and CDR2 are SGHAT and FQNNGV. The CDR3 has 16 residues. Unmatched junction bases numbered 8, after V lost 4 bases and J lost 1 base.

The chain recombines TRBV9 with TRBJ2-5; maybe TRBD1 (6 bases). CDR1 and CDR2 (germline): SGDLS, YYNGEE. The CDR3 has 16 residues. V was pared by 3 bases and J by 3 bases, with 18 bases between. Here the CDR3 DNA reads TGTGCCAGCAGCGCTACCAACCGGGACACAAAAGAGACCCAGTACTTC. Protein sequence: CASSATNRDTKETQYF.

V is TRBV27 and J is TRBJ2-3, with 10 bases aligning to TRBD2. The CDR3 totals 15 residues. Trimming cost V 6 bases and J 0 bases; bases outside gene matches: 3. Germline values: CDR1 MNHEY, CDR2 SMNVEV (reference sequence). CDR3 residues: CASSGTSASTDTQYF. The CDR3, as DNA: TGTGCCAGCAGCGGGACTAGCGCTAGCACAGATACGCAGTATTTT.

V and J are TRBV19 and TRBJ1-2; a weak D match, TRBD1 (5 bases). V lost 3 bases, J lost 5 bases, and 19 bases lay in between. The CDR3 is 16 residues long. CDR1 and CDR2 (germline): LNHDA, SQIVND (reference sequence). CDR3 coding DNA: TGTGCCAGTAGTATTGAGTTCGGCAGGGCAGATTATGGCTACACCTTC. Translation gives CASSIEFGRADYGYTF.

The chain is built from TRBV6-5 and TRBJ1-1; no clear D gene. The CDR3 length is 15 residues. Germline V gene lookup returns CDR1 MNHEY and CDR2 SVGAGI. The germline V and J ends were trimmed by 5 bases and 5 bases, with 18 bases remaining between them. CDR3 nucleotides: TGTGCCAGCAGTCTCCAGTCCCCCCCAGGTACTGAAGCTTTCTTT. Amino acid sequence: CASSLQSPPGTEAFF.

The gene calls are TRBV5-1 and TRBJ2-3; 12 bases align to TRBD2. The CDR3 is made up of 16 amino acids. From germline, CDR1 is SGHRS and CDR2 YFSETQ. Unmatched junction bases numbered 3, after V lost 4 bases and J lost 0 bases. The CDR3 is CASSPGLAGSTDTQYF. The CDR3 bases are TGCGCCAGCAGCCCTGGACTAGCGGGAAGCACAGATACGCAGTATTTT. Based on the CDR3 plus reference TRBV5-1 and TRBJ2-3, the full variable domain is KAGVTQTPRYLIKTRGQQVTLSCSPISGHRSVSWYQQTPGQGLQFLFEYFSETQRNKGNFPGRFSGRQFSNSRSEMNVSTLELGDSALYLCASSPGLAGSTDTQYFGPGTRLTVL.

The chain links TRBV5-6 to TRBJ2-7; D is uncertain. Per the germline V gene, CDR1 is SGHDT and CDR2 is YYEEEE. Trimming cost V 0 bases and J 0 bases, with 7 bases left between them. This CDR3 is built from 14 residues. Written as DNA, the CDR3 is TGTGCCAGCAGCTTGGGACGGGTCTCCTACGAGCAGTACTTC. It specifies CASSLGRVSYEQYF.

The chain is built from TRBV27 and TRBJ1-2; 8 bases match TRBD1. This CDR3 has 14 residues. Germline V lookup: CDR1 MNHEY, CDR2 SMNVEV (reference sequence). After removal of 4 bases from V and 4 bases from J, the junction contained 5 bases not matched to a gene. CDR3 sequence (DNA): TGTGCCAGCAGTTCGCCGACAGGGGCCTATGGCTACACCTTC. It translates to CASSSPTGAYGYTF.

The gene calls are TRBV27 and TRBJ2-1; D remains ambiguous. This CDR3 region has 15 residues. Germline loops: CDR1 MNHEY, CDR2 SMNVEV (reference sequence). V was trimmed by 8 bases and J by 0 bases, leaving 14 bases between them. The CDR3 reads CASLNFGSSYNEQFF. The CDR3 bases are TGTGCCAGCCTTAATTTCGGTAGCTCCTACAATGAGCAGTTCTTC.

The V call is TRBV10-3, the J call TRBJ1-5; D possibly corresponds to TRBD1 (6 bases). Trimming pared 3 bases from V and 0 bases from J, leaving 9 bases between. This CDR3 has 15 amino acids. CDR1 is ENHRY and CDR2 is SYGVKD in the germline V gene. Written as DNA, the CDR3 is TGTGCCATCAGTGACCAGGGGTCTAGCAATCAGCCCCAGCATTTT. It is translated as CAISDQGSSNQPQHF.

The chain has TRBV11-2 and TRBJ2-6, with D possibly TRBD1 on 6 matching bases. Trimming left V 0 bases short and J 0 bases short, with 6 bases between. Looked up from germline, CDR1 is SGHAT and CDR2 is FQNNGV. This CDR3 has 16 amino acids. The CDR3 bases are TGTGCCAGCAGCTTAGAGGGGGCCTCTGGGGCCAACGTCCTGACTTTC. Amino acids: CASSLEGASGANVLTF.

V usage is TRBV5-8 and J usage is TRBJ1-5; D uncertain. The CDR3 runs 13 residues. V gave up 4 bases and J gave up 7 bases, with 12 bases separating them. Germline V gives CDR1 SGHTS, CDR2 YDEGEE. The CDR3 sequence is CASSLLVSQPQHF. The CDR3 DNA reads as TGTGCCAGCAGCCTTCTTGTTTCCCAGCCCCAGCATTTT.

The chain carries TRBV5-1 and TRBJ1-1; D is unresolved. Trimming cost V 2 bases and J 0 bases, with 11 bases left between them. The germline gives CDR1 SGHRS, CDR2 YFSETQ. This CDR3 has 15 residues. CDR3 sequence: CASSFGRSVNTEAFF. DNA of the CDR3: TGCGCCAGCAGCTTTGGCCGATCCGTGAACACTGAAGCTTTCTTT.

The V and J genes are TRBV25-1 and TRBJ2-7, with TRBD2 matching 8 bases. The germline V gene has CDR1 MGHDK and CDR2 SYGVNS. The CDR3 spans 15 residues. The V and J ends lost 5 bases and 0 bases, in that order; junction bases with no gene match: 6. For the CDR3, the DNA is TGTGCCAGCAGTATCTCGGGAGGGAGCTCCTACGAGCAGTACTTC. As protein: CASSISGGSSYEQYF.

The chain combines TRBV7-2 with TRBJ2-3; 9 nucleotides agree with TRBD1. Germline CDR1 and CDR2: SGHTA and FQGNSA. V gave up 3 bases and J gave up 0 bases; unmatched junction bases: 7. This CDR3 spans 17 amino acids. The CDR3 DNA reads as TGTGCCAGCAGCTTGATTACAGGGGGCGCTAGCACAGATACGCAGTATTTT. It encodes CASSLITGGASTDTQYF.

In DNA, the CDR3 is TGTGCCAGCTCACCTCAGGACTCTGGGGCCAACGTCCTGACTTTC. Translating gives CASSPQDSGANVLTF. The genes are TRBV18 and TRBJ2-6; D remains ambiguous. CDR1 is KGHSH and CDR2 is LQKENI in the germline V gene. The length of the CDR3 is 15 residues. The V gene lost 3 bases and the J gene lost 0 bases, with 6 bases spanning the gap.

V gene TRBV13 combines with J gene TRBJ2-3; D uncertain. Per the germline V gene, CDR1 is PRHDT and CDR2 is FYEKMQ (reference sequence). The CDR3 runs to 11 residues. V dropped 2 bases and J dropped 6 bases, with 3 bases sitting between them. CDR3 in DNA: TGTGCCAGCAGCTTACGGGATACGCAGTATTTT. It yields the protein CASSLRDTQYF.

The V call is TRBV19, the J call TRBJ2-2; TRBD1 is a possible D gene (5 bases). Germline-derived CDR1 and CDR2 are LNHDA and SQIVND (reference sequence). Trimming left V 0 bases short and J 4 bases short, with 12 bases between. The CDR3 loop spans 16 amino acids. The CDR3 here is CASSIEAGSGTGELFF. CDR3 bases: TGTGCCAGTAGTATAGAGGCAGGGTCGGGCACCGGGGAGCTGTTTTTT.

The chain links TRBV4-1 to TRBJ2-3; 12 positions agree with TRBD2. The germline CDR1 and CDR2 sequences are MGHRA and YSYEKL. J lost 2 bases, V lost 4 bases, and 10 bases had no gene match. This CDR3 is 18 amino acids long. The CDR3 region is CASSRTLLAGGYTDTQYF. As DNA, the CDR3 is TGCGCCAGCAGCCGAACGCTACTAGCGGGAGGTTACACAGATACGCAGTATTTT.

In DNA form, the CDR3 reads TGTGCCAGCAGCGTAGAGGGGTTGAGCTCCTACAATGAGCAGTTCTTC. It translates to CASSVEGLSSYNEQFF. The V and J genes are TRBV9 and TRBJ2-1; D possibly corresponds to TRBD1 (5 bases). In germline, CDR1 is SGDLS, CDR2 YYNGEE. Trimming removed 0 bases at V and 0 bases at J, with 10 bases between. The CDR3 is 16 amino acids.

This chain joins TRBV4-2 and TRBJ2-4; tentatively, D is TRBD2 (6 bases). Trimming removed 0 bases at V and 0 bases at J, with 12 bases between. The CDR3 is 17 amino acids. Looked up from germline, CDR1 is LGHNA and CDR2 is YNFKEQ. The DNA for the CDR3 is TGTGCCAGCAGCCAAGATTCCGGAGGGCTAGCCAAAAACATTCAGTACTTC. Protein: CASSQDSGGLAKNIQYF.

This sequence joins TRBV30 and TRBJ1-1; no definite D call. The CDR3 runs to 11 residues. CDR1 is GTSNPN and CDR2 is SVGIG in the germline V gene (reference sequence). The V gene lost 2 bases and the J gene lost 3 bases, with 4 bases spanning the gap. For the CDR3, the DNA is TGTGCCTGGAGTATCGACACTGAAGCTTTCTTT. Translating it yields CAWSIDTEAFF.